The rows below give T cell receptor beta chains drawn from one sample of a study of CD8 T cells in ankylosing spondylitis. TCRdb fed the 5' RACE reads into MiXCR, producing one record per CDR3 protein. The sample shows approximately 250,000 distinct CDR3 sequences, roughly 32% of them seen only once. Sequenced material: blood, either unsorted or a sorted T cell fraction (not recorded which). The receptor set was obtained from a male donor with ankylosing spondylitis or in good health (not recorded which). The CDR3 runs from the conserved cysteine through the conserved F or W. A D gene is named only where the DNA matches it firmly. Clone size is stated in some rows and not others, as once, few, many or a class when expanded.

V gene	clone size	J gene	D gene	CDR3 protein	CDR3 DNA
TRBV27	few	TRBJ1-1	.	CASSSGRGAQVTEAFF	TGTGCCAGCAGTTCCGGGCGGGGGGCGCAGGTCACTGAAGCTTTCTTT
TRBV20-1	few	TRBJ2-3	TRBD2	CSARGREGDTQYF	TGCAGTGCTAGAGGGAGGGAGGGAGATACGCAGTATTTT
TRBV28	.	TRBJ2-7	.	CASSLDYRLSYEQYF	TGTGCCAGCAGTTTAGACTACAGGTTAAGCTACGAGCAGTACTTC
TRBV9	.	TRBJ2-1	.	CASSVVGLASNEQFF	TGTGCCAGCAGCGTAGTTGGGCTAGCTAGCAATGAGCAGTTCTTC
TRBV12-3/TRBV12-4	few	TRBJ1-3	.	CASSFSPGTGNTIYF	TGTGCCAGCAGTTTTAGTCCAGGGACTGGAAACACCATATATTTT
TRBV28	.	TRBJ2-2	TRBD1	CASSPPGGAGTGELFF	TGTGCCAGCAGTCCCCCAGGGGGCGCCGGCACCGGGGAGCTGTTTTTT
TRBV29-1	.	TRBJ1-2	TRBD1	CSVEADRGQSGYTF	TGCAGCGTTGAAGCGGACAGGGGGCAAAGTGGCTACACCTTC
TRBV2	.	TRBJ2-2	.	CASSDIVGGGELFF	TGTGCCAGCAGTGATATTGTGGGAGGCGGGGAGCTGTTTTTT
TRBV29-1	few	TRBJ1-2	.	CSVGGEDAGAYGYTF	TGCAGCGTTGGGGGGGAGGATGCAGGGGCGTATGGCTACACCTTC
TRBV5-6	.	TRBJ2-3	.	CASRGRQYSTDTQYF	TGTGCCAGCAGGGGGAGGCAGTATAGCACAGATACGCAGTATTTT
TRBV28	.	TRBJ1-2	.	CASAPGGVGNYGYTF	TGTGCCAGCGCCCCTGGGGGGGTGGGTAACTATGGCTACACCTTC
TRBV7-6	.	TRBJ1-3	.	CASSSKAQGNTIYF	TGTGCCAGCAGCTCGAAGGCGCAGGGAAACACCATATATTTT
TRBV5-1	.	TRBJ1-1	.	CASSLSRVTEAFF	TGCGCCAGCAGCTTGTCCAGGGTCACTGAAGCTTTCTTT
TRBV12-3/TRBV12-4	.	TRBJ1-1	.	CASSFGGAEAFF	TGTGCCAGCAGTTTCGGAGGGGCTGAAGCTTTCTTT
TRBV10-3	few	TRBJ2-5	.	CAISPYREEGTQYF	TGTGCCATCAGTCCCTACAGGGAGGAAGGGACCCAGTACTTC
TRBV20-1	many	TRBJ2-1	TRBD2	CSAYTGTSGVRGSYNEQFF	TGCAGTGCCTATACCGGGACTAGCGGGGTCCGAGGATCCTACAATGAGCAGTTCTTC
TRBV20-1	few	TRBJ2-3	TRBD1	CSAPSYRGRGDTQYF	TGCAGTGCTCCTTCCTACAGGGGGCGGGGAGATACGCAGTATTTT
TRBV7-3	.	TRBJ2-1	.	CASSLMGSSYNEQFF	TGTGCCAGCAGCTTAATGGGTAGCTCCTACAATGAGCAGTTCTTC
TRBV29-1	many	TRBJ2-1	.	CSVGALLSYNEQFF	TGCAGCGTTGGGGCGCTCCTCTCCTACAATGAGCAGTTCTTC
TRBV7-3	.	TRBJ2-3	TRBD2	CASSPWTSGTDTQYF	TGTGCCAGCAGCCCCTGGACTAGCGGCACAGATACGCAGTATTTT
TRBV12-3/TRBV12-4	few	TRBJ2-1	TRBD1	CASSLFGTGLYNEQFF	TGTGCCAGCAGTTTGTTTGGGACAGGACTGTACAATGAGCAGTTCTTC
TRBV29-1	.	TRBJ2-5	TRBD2	CSVDGLAGSETQYF	TGCAGCGTTGATGGACTAGCGGGGTCAGAGACCCAGTACTTC
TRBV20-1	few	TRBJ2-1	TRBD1	CSVASGTGVDEQFF	TGCAGTGTCGCCTCCGGGACAGGGGTGGACGAGCAGTTCTTC
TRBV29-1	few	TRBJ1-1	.	CSVERRGWGNTEAFF	TGCAGCGTTGAAAGGAGGGGGTGGGGGAACACTGAAGCTTTCTTT
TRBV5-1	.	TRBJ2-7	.	CASSLDGLEQYF	TGCGCCAGCAGCTTGGACGGGTTGGAGCAGTACTTC
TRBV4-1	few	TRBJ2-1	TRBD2	CASSQDSLAGGYNEQFF	TGCGCCAGCAGCCAAGATTCCCTAGCGGGGGGGTACAATGAGCAGTTCTTC
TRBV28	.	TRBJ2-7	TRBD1	CASSPTGQGYEQYF	TGTGCCAGCAGTCCCACGGGACAGGGTTACGAGCAGTACTTC
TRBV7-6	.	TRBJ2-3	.	CASVGTDLSSTDTQYF	TGTGCCAGCGTTGGGACGGACCTTTCTAGCACAGATACGCAGTATTTT
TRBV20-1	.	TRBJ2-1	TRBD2	CSATPGLNEQFF	TGCAGTGCTACTCCGGGACTAAATGAGCAGTTCTTC
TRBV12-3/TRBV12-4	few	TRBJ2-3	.	CASSFSATDTQYF	TGTGCCAGCAGTTTCTCGGCTACAGATACGCAGTATTTT
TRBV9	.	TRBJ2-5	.	CASSPDLGQQETQYF	TGTGCCAGCAGCCCCGATTTAGGACAGCAAGAGACCCAGTACTTC
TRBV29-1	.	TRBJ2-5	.	CSATQGSVGETQYF	TGCAGCGCCACACAGGGTTCGGTGGGAGAGACCCAGTACTTC
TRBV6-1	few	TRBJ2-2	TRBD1	CASRLRQGTAGELFF	TGTGCCAGCAGGCTACGACAGGGAACAGCCGGGGAGCTGTTTTTT
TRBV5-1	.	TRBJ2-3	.	CASSLVPTGRADTQYF	TGCGCCAGCAGCTTGGTGCCGACAGGGAGGGCAGATACGCAGTATTTT
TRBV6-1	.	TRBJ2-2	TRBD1	CASRPPIQGASAGELFF	TGTGCCAGCAGACCACCCATACAGGGGGCGTCTGCCGGGGAGCTGTTTTTT
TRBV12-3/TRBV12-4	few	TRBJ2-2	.	CASSLLAPGELFF	TGTGCCAGCAGTTTATTGGCTCCCGGGGAGCTGTTTTTT
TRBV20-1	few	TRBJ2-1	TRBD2	CSASHRGGSGEQFF	TGCAGTGCTAGTCATCGGGGGGGATCTGGTGAGCAGTTCTTC
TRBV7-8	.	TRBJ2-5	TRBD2	CASSSRRRGGQETQYF	TGTGCCAGCAGCTCCAGGCGGCGGGGGGGGCAAGAGACCCAGTACTTC
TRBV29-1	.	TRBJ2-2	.	CSVETPGEGLNTGELFF	TGCAGCGTTGAAACCCCCGGAGAGGGGTTAAACACCGGGGAGCTGTTTTTT
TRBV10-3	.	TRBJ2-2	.	CAISESGRGSTGELFF	TGTGCCATCAGTGAGTCCGGGAGAGGGTCGACCGGGGAGCTGTTTTTT
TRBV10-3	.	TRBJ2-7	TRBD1	CATLGQGGDEQYF	TGTGCCACCCTCGGACAGGGCGGCGACGAGCAGTACTTC
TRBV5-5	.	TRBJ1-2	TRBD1	CASSSGQGTYGYTF	TGTGCCAGCAGCTCGGGACAGGGGACATATGGCTACACCTTC
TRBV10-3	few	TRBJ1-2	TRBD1	CAISVTLRDRGPSNYGYTF	TGTGCCATCAGTGTGACGCTCCGGGACAGGGGGCCATCTAACTATGGCTACACCTTC
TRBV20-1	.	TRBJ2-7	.	CSAREPGTHEQYF	TGCAGTGCTAGAGAGCCAGGGACACACGAGCAGTACTTC
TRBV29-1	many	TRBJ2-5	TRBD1	CSGTHSGGMETQYF	TGCAGCGGGACTCACTCAGGGGGCATGGAGACCCAGTACTTC
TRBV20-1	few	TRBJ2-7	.	CSAGAGIASYEQYF	TGCAGTGCCGGTGCCGGGATCGCTTCCTACGAGCAGTACTTC
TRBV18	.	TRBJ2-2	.	CASKTDNTGELFF	TGTGCCAGTAAGACAGACAACACCGGGGAGCTGTTTTTT
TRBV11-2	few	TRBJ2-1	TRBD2	CASSFSGTSGGCSYNEQFF	TGTGCCAGCAGCTTTTCCGGGACTAGCGGGGGGTGTTCCTACAATGAGCAGTTCTTC
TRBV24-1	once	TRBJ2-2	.	CATREGRTGELFF	TGTGCCACCCGTGAGGGTAGGACCGGGGAGCTGTTTTTT
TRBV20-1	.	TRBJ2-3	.	CSAPPRPSTDTQYF	TGCAGTGCTCCACCGCGACCGAGCACAGATACGCAGTATTTC
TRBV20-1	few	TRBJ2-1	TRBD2	CSAATSAAYNEQFF	TGCAGTGCTGCTACTAGCGCGGCCTACAATGAGCAGTTCTTC
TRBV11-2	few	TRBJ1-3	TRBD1	CASSPDRAGNTIYF	TGTGCCAGCAGCCCCGACAGGGCTGGAAACACCATATATTTT
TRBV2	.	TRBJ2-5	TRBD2	CASSRIAGEKTQYF	TGTGCCAGCAGCCGAATAGCGGGGGAAAAGACCCAGTACTTC
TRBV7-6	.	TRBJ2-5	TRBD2	CASSSPLAGGQETQYF	TGTGCCAGCAGCTCCCCCTTAGCGGGGGGGCAAGAGACCCAGTACTTC
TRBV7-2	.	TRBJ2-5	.	CASSLARGTETQYF	TGTGCCAGCAGCTTAGCCAGGGGAACGGAGACCCAGTACTTC
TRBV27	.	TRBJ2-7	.	CASSLWYREDEQYF	TGTGCCAGCAGTTTATGGTACAGGGAGGATGAGCAGTACTTC
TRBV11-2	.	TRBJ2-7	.	CASSLTKVGEQYF	TGTGCCAGCAGCCTAACTAAGGTGGGCGAGCAGTACTTC